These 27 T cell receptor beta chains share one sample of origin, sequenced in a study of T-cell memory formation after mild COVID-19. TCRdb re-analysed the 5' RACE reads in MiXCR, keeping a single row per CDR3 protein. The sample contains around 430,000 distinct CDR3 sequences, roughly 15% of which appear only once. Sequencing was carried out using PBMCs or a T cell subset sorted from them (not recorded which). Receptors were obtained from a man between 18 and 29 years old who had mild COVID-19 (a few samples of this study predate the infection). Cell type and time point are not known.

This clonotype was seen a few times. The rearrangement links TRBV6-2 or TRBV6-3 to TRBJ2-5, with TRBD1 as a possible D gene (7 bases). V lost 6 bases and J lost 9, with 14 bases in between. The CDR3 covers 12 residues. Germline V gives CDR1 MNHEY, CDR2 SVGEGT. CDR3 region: CASRQTGEAQYF. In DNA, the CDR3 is TGTGCCAGCAGACAAACAGGGGAGGCCCAGTACTTC.

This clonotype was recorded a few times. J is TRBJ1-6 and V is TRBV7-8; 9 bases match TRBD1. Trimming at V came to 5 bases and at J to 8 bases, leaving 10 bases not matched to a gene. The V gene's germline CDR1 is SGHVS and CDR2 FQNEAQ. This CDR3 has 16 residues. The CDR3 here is CASSLNRGRQDSPLHF. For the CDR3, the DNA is TGTGCCAGCAGCCTAAACAGGGGGCGGCAGGATTCACCCCTCCACTTT.

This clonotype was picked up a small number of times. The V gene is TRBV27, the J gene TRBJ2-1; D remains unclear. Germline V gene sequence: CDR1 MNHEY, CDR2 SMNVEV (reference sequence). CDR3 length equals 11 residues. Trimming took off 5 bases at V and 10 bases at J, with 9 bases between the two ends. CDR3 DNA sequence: TGTGCCAGCAGTGACTGGTACGAGCAGTTCTTC. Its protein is CASSDWYEQFF.

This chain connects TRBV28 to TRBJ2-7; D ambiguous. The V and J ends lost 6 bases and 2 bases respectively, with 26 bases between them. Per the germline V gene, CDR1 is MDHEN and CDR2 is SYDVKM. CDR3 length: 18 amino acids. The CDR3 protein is CASSSVSGPPVGPYEQYV. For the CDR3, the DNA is TGTGCCAGCAGCTCTGTGAGTGGGCCGCCGGTCGGGCCCTACGAGCAGTACGTC.

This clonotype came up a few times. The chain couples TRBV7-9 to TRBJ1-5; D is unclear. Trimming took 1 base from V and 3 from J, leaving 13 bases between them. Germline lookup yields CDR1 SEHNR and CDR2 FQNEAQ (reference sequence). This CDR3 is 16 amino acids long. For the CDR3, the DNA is TGTGCCAGCAGCTTAGGCGCAGGACCACACAATCAGCCCCAGCATTTT. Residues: CASSLGAGPHNQPQHF.

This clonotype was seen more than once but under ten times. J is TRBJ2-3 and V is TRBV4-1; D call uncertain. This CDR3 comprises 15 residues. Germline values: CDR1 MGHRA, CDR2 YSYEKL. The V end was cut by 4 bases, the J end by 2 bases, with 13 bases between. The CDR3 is CASSPRRLITDTQYF. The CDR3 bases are TGCGCCAGCAGCCCCCGACGGCTTATCACAGATACGCAGTATTTT.

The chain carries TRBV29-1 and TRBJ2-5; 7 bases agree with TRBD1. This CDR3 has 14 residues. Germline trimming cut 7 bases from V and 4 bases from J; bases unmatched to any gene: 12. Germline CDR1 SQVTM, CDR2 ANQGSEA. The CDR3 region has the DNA TGCAGCGAATCACACCGACAGGGCGGAGAGACCCAGTACTTC. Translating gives CSESHRQGGETQYF.

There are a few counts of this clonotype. The CDR3 sequence: CASSQDSRGSSYGYTF. The DNA for the CDR3 is TGCGCCAGCAGCCAAGACTCTCGGGGTTCTTCCTATGGCTACACCTTC. J is TRBJ1-2 and V is TRBV4-3; D is unclear. Germline V gene data show CDR1 as LGHNA and CDR2 as YSLEER. This CDR3 is 16 amino acids long. V lost 0 bases, J lost 4 bases, and 15 bases lay in between.

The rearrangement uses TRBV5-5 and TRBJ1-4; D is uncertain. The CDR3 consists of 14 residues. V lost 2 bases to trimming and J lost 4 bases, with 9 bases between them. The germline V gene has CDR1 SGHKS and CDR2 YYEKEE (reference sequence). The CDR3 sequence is CASSLTWVNEKLFF. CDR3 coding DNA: TGTGCCAGCAGCTTAACATGGGTTAATGAAAAACTGTTTTTT.

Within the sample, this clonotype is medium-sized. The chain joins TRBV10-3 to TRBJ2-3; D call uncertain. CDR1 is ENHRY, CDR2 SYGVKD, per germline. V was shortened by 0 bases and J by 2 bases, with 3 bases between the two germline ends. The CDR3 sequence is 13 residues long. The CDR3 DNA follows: TGTGCCATCAGTGAGTCGGACACAGATACGCAGTATTTT. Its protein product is CAISESDTDTQYF.

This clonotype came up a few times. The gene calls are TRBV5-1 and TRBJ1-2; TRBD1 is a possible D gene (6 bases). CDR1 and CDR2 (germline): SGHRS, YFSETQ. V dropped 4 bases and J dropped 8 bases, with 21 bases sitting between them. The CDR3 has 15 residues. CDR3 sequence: CASSPLEQGLRGYTF. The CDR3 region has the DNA TGCGCCAGCAGCCCTCTCGAACAGGGTCTCCGGGGCTACACCTTC.

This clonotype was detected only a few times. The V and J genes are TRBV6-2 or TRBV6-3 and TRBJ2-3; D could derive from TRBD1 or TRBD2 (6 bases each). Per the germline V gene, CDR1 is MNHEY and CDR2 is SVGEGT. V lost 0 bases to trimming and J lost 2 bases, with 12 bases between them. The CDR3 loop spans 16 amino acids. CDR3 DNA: TGTGCCAGCAGTTACTCGGCGGGACATCTCACAGATACGCAGTATTTT. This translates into CASSYSAGHLTDTQYF.

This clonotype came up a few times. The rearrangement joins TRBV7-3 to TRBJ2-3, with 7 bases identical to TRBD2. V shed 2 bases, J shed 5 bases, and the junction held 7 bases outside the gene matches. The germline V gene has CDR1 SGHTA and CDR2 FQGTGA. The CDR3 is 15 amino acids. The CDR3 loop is CASSLYGGIEDTQYF. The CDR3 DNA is TGTGCCAGCAGCTTATACGGGGGGATCGAAGATACGCAGTATTTT.

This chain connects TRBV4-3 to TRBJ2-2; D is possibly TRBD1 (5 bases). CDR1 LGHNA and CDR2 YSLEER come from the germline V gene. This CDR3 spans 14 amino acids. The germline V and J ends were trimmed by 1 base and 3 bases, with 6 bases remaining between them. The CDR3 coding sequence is TGCGCCAGCAGCCAAGTGACAGACACCGGGGAGCTGTTTTTT. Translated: CASSQVTDTGELFF.

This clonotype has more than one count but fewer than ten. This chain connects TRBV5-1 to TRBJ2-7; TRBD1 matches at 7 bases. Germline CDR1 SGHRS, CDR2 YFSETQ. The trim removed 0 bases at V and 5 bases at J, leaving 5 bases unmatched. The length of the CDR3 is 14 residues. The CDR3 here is CASSLGTGSDEQYF. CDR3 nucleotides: TGCGCCAGCAGCTTGGGGACAGGATCCGACGAGCAGTACTTC.

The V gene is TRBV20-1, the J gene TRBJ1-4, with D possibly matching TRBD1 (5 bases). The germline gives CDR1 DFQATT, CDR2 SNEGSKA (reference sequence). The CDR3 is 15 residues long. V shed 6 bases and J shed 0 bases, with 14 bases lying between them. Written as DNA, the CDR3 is TGCAGTGCAAGGGGTCAAGATGCAACTAATGAAAAACTGTTTTTT. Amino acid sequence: CSARGQDATNEKLFF.

Written as DNA, the CDR3 is TGCAGTGCCCCGGTTCCAGGCTCCTACGAGCAGTACGTC. Its translation: CSAPVPGSYEQYV. V gene TRBV20-1 combines with J gene TRBJ2-7, with D uncertain. Germline CDR1 reads DFQATT; CDR2 reads SNEGSKA (reference sequence). Trimming pared 6 bases from V and 0 bases from J, leaving 12 bases between. This CDR3 spans 13 amino acids.

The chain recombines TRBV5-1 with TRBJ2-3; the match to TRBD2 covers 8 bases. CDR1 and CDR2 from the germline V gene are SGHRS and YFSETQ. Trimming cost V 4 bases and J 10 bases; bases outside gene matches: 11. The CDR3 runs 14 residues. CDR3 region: CASSRELAAIAQYF. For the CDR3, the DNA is TGCGCCAGCAGCCGCGAACTAGCGGCAATTGCGCAGTATTTT.

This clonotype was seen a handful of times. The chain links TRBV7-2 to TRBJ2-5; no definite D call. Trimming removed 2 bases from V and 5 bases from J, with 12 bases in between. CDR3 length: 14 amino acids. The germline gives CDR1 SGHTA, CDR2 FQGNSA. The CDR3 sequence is CASSLSMGMETQYF. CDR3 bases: TGTGCCAGCAGCTTATCGATGGGGATGGAGACCCAGTACTTC. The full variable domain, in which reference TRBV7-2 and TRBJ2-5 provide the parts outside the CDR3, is GAGVSQSPSNKVTEKGKDVELRCDPISGHTALYWYRQSLGQGLEFLIYFQGNSAPDKSGLPSDRFSAERTGGSVSTLTIQRTQQEDSAVYLCASSLSMGMETQYFGPGTRLLVL.

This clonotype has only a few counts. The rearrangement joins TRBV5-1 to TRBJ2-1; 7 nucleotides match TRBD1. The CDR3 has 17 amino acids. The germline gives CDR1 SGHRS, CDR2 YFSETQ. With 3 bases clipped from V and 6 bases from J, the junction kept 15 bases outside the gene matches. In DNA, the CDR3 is TGCGCCAGCAGCTCGCTCCGCGAGGGGGCCTTCCTCAATGAGCAGTTCTTC. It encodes CASSSLREGAFLNEQFF.

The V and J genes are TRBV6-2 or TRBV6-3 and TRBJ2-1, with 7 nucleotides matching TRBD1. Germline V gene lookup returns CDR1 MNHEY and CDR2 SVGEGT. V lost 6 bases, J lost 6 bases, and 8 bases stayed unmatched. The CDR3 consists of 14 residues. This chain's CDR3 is CASREGGDLNEQFF. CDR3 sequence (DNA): TGTGCCAGCAGGGAAGGGGGCGACCTCAATGAGCAGTTCTTC.

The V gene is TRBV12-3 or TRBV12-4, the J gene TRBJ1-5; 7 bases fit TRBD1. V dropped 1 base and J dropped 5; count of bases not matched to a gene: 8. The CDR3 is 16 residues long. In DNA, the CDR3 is TGTGCCAGCAGTTTAGGGGAAGGAGGGGGCTATCAGCCCCAGCATTTT. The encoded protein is CASSLGEGGGYQPQHF.

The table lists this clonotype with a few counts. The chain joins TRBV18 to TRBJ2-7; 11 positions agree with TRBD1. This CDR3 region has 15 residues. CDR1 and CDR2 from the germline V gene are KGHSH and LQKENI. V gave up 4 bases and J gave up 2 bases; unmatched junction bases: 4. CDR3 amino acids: CASSRGGQGAYEQYF. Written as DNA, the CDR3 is TGTGCCAGCTCACGGGGGGGACAGGGGGCCTACGAGCAGTACTTC.

CDR3 amino acids: CASRGGQGTHEQYV. CDR3 in DNA: TGTGCCAGCAGGGGGGGACAGGGGACCCACGAGCAGTACGTC. The chain recombines TRBV7-9 with TRBJ2-7; 10 nucleotides align to TRBD1. The V and J ends lost 6 bases and 5 bases, in that order; junction bases with no gene match: 7. CDR1 and CDR2 (germline): SEHNR, FQNEAQ (reference sequence). The CDR3 has 14 residues.

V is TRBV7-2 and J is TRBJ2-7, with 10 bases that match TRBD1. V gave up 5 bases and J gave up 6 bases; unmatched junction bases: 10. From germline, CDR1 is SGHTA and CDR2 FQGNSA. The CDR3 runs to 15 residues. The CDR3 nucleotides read TGTGCCAGCAGCGTAACCGGGACAGGGGTCGGCGAGCAGTACTTC. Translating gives CASSVTGTGVGEQYF.

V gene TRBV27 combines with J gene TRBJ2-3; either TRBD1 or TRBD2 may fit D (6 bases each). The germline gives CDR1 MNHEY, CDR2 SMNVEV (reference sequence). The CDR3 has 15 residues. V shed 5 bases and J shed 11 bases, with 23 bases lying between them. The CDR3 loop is CASSPLGGREWKQYF. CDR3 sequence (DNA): TGTGCCAGCAGTCCCCTTGGGGGGCGCGAGTGGAAGCAGTATTTT.

DNA of the CDR3: TGTGCCACCACTAGCGTTACCTACGAGCAGTACTTC. It yields the protein CATTSVTYEQYF. J is TRBJ2-7 and V is TRBV6-2 or TRBV6-3; TRBD2 matches 7 bases. The CDR3 consists of 12 residues. Losses at the gene ends were 10 bases for V and 2 bases for J; bases not matched to a gene: 5. The germline V gene encodes CDR1 MNHEY and CDR2 SVGEGT.